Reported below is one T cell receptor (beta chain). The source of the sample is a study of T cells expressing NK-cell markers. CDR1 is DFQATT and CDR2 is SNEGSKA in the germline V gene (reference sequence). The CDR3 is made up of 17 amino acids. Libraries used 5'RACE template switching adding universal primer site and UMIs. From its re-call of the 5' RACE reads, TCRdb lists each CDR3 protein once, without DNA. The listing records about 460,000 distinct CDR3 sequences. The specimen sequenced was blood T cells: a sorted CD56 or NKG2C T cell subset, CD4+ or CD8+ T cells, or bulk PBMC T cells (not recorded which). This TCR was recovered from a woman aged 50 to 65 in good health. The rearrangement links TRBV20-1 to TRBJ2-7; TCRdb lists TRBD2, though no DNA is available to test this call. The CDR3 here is CSVHFGTSGRGPYEQYF.